This entry lists 30 T cell receptor beta chains sequenced from one sample in a study of control samples from healthy donors and cancer patients. Generated by immunoSEQ multiplex PCR, the TCRdb table keeps only in-frame clones and is missing some. Of over 100,000 clones listed, 92% are singletons. The sequencing sample was made of blood. These receptors originate from a woman in her forties or fifties in good health.

The rearrangement uses TRBV6-1 and TRBJ1-2; the D is unclear. The CDR3 runs to 13 residues. With 3 bases removed from V and 4 bases from J, the gap between germline ends came to 9 bases. Germline V CDR1 and CDR2: MNHNS, SASEGT. In DNA form, the CDR3 reads TGTGCCAGCAGTGACAGGTTCCTCTATGGCTACACCTTC. Translating gives CASSDRFLYGYTF.

The chain employs TRBV11-2 and TRBJ1-4; D may be TRBD1 (5 bases). Germline V lookup: CDR1 SGHAT, CDR2 FQNNGV. V shed 4 bases and J shed 0 bases, with 9 bases lying between them. This CDR3 spans 15 amino acids. The CDR3 loop reads CASSYTGATNEKLFF. CDR3 bases: TGTGCCAGCAGCTACACGGGGGCAACTAATGAAAAACTGTTTTTT.

This chain connects TRBV29-1 to TRBJ2-7, with 12 bases aligning to TRBD1. V lost 5 bases and J lost 10; bases outside the gene matches: 6. Per the germline V gene, CDR1 is SQVTM and CDR2 is ANQGSEA. The CDR3 runs to 12 residues. The CDR3 protein is CSVSSGTGGQYF. In DNA form, the CDR3 reads TGCAGCGTTAGCTCCGGGACAGGGGGCCAGTACTTC.

This clone appeared a single time. The rearrangement links TRBV6-2 or TRBV6-3 to TRBJ1-4; possibly TRBD1 for D (6 bases). Germline V gene lookup returns CDR1 MNHEY and CDR2 SVGEGT. The germline V and J ends were trimmed by 0 bases and 8 bases, with 16 bases remaining between them. This CDR3 comprises 16 residues. The CDR3: CASSYSLQGRREKLFF. The CDR3 region has the DNA TGTGCCAGCAGTTACTCACTTCAGGGGCGACGCGAAAAACTGTTTTTT.

This clone was found a few times. V is TRBV30 and J is TRBJ1-1; TRBD1 matches at 8 bases. CDR3 size: 12 residues. Germline loops: CDR1 GTSNPN, CDR2 SVGIG (reference sequence). The V segment lost 4 bases and the J segment 6 bases; nucleotides outside the gene matches: 4. Here the CDR3 DNA reads TGTGCCTGGATCAGGGGGCCATCTGAAGCTTTCTTT. This gives the protein CAWIRGPSEAFF.

The rearrangement links TRBV5-8 to TRBJ1-1; 7 nucleotides agree with TRBD1. V trimming: 10 bases; J trimming: 1 base; junction bases outside the gene matches: 13. Germline lookup yields CDR1 SGHTS and CDR2 YDEGEE. CDR3 length: 15 residues. The CDR3 coding sequence is TGTGCCGTTACAGGGGCCGCTGACTGGAACACTGAAGCTTTCTTT. It codes for CAVTGAADWNTEAFF. Filled out from reference TRBV5-8 and TRBJ1-1, the complete variable domain reads EAGVTQSPTHLIKTRGQQATLRCSPISGHTSVYWYQQALGLGLQFLLWYDEGEERNRGNFPPRFSGRQFPNYSSELNVNALELEDSALYLCAVTGAADWNTEAFFGQGTRLTVV.

This chain's CDR3 is CASTLTASSYEQYF. The CDR3, as DNA: TGTGCCAGCACCCTAACGGCCTCCTCCTACGAGCAGTACTTC. The V and J genes are TRBV2 and TRBJ2-7, with unresolved D. The CDR3 loop spans 14 amino acids. With 7 bases removed from V and 0 bases from J, the gap between germline ends came to 13 bases. CDR1 is SNHLY and CDR2 is FYNNEI in the germline V gene.

This sequence joins TRBV6-5 and TRBJ2-2; no reliable D call. The germline CDR1 and CDR2 sequences are MNHEY and SVGAGI. The CDR3 length is 13 residues. The V and J ends lost 6 bases and 6 bases respectively, with 11 bases between them. The CDR3 DNA follows: TGTGCCAGCAGCCCAATCTTCGCCGGGGAGCTGTTTTTT. It translates to CASSPIFAGELFF.

This chain joins TRBV25-1 and TRBJ1-2; 9 bases match TRBD1. V gave up 2 bases and J gave up 7 bases; unmatched junction bases: 11. CDR1 is MGHDK and CDR2 is SYGVNS in the germline V gene. The CDR3 spans 16 residues. CDR3 amino acids: CASSETPGQGWTGYTF. The CDR3 DNA reads TGTGCCAGCAGTGAAACCCCCGGACAGGGGTGGACTGGCTACACCTTC.

The rearrangement uses TRBV3-1 (or the pseudogene TRBV3-2) and TRBJ2-1; TRBD2 aligns across 14 bases. The germline gives CDR1 LGHDT, CDR2 YNNKEL (reference sequence). Unmatched junction bases numbered 5, after V lost 4 bases and J lost 3 bases. The CDR3 sequence is 17 residues long. The DNA of the CDR3 is TGTGCCAGCAGCCCTCCGGGACTAGCGGGGGACTACAATGAGCAGTTCTTC. It yields the protein CASSPPGLAGDYNEQFF.

CDR3 in DNA: TGTGCCAGCAGAGCCAGTGGACAGTGGGTCAATCAGCCCCAGCATTTT. Translated: CASRASGQWVNQPQHF. The J gene is TRBJ1-5, the V gene TRBV27; a possible D gene is TRBD1 (6 bases). The CDR3 has 16 residues. The germline V gene has CDR1 MNHEY and CDR2 SMNVEV (reference sequence). Trimming removed 6 bases from V and 3 bases from J, with 18 bases in between.

The CDR3: CASSTGELETQYF. The DNA of the CDR3 is TGTGCCAGTAGTACAGGGGAATTGGAGACCCAGTACTTC. The chain recombines TRBV19 with TRBJ2-5, with D possibly being TRBD1 (6 bases). Per the germline V gene, CDR1 is LNHDA and CDR2 is SQIVND (reference sequence). V lost 4 bases and J 5 bases, leaving 11 bases between the germline ends. The CDR3 has 13 amino acids.

The J gene is TRBJ2-6, the V gene TRBV6-5; unclear D gene. This CDR3 has 12 amino acids. Germline V gives CDR1 MNHEY, CDR2 SVGAGI. V was cut by 10 bases and J by 0 bases, with 4 bases left in between. The CDR3: CATSSGANVLTF. DNA of the CDR3: TGTGCCACAAGCTCTGGGGCCAACGTCCTGACTTTC.

This clone showed up just once. V gene TRBV7-9 combines with J gene TRBJ2-5; the D is unclear. The CDR3 extends over 11 amino acids. V shed 6 bases and J shed 6 bases, with 8 bases lying between them. The germline V gene encodes CDR1 SEHNR and CDR2 FQNEAQ (reference sequence). For the CDR3, the DNA is TGTGCCAGCAGTTCCCCGCAGACCCAGTACTTC. Encoded protein: CASSSPQTQYF.

This sequence joins TRBV29-1 and TRBJ1-1, with TRBD1 identical over 9 bases. There are 18 residues in the CDR3. V was clipped by 1 base and J by 9 bases; unmatched bases: 21. Germline assignment: CDR1 SQVTM and CDR2 ANQGSEA. The DNA for the CDR3 is TGCAGCGTTGAAGCCCCCCAGGACAGGGGACGAAAGGGGACCCAAGCTTTCTTT. This translates into CSVEAPQDRGRKGTQAFF.

V is TRBV19 and J is TRBJ2-6; no firm D call. There are 17 residues in the CDR3. In germline, CDR1 is LNHDA, CDR2 SQIVND (reference sequence). V shed 3 bases and J shed 0 bases, with 12 bases lying between them. This chain's CDR3 is CASSILKGRSGANVLTF. Here the CDR3 DNA reads TGTGCCAGTAGTATCTTAAAGGGCCGCTCTGGGGCCAACGTCCTGACTTTC.

The rearrangement links TRBV19 to TRBJ1-2; D unresolved. CDR1 is LNHDA and CDR2 is SQIVND in the germline V gene (reference sequence). The CDR3 spans 16 residues. Trimming took 2 bases from V and 0 from J, leaving 13 bases between them. As DNA, the CDR3 is TGTGCCAGTAGTATATTGCGGGTCACAGCTAACTATGGCTACACCTTC. It translates to CASSILRVTANYGYTF.

This clone was detected once. The chain links TRBV7-9 to TRBJ1-5; D is undetermined. Germline V gene data show CDR1 as SEHNR and CDR2 as FQNEAQ (reference sequence). V lost 5 bases and J lost 4, with 12 bases in between. The CDR3 runs 14 residues. CDR3 nucleotide sequence: TGTGCCAGCAGCAGCGACCGGGCGAATCAGCCCCAGCATTTT. Translating it yields CASSSDRANQPQHF.

The chain links TRBV2 to TRBJ1-2; TRBD1 matches 7 bases. Looked up from germline, CDR1 is SNHLY and CDR2 is FYNNEI. The length of the CDR3 is 16 residues. After removal of 7 bases from V and 0 bases from J, the junction contained 11 bases not matched to a gene. The CDR3 DNA reads as TGTGCCAGCACGGGGGAACAGGGGACCTCTAACTATGGCTACACCTTC. Amino acid sequence: CASTGEQGTSNYGYTF.

The chain uses TRBV27 and TRBJ1-2, with 8 nucleotides matching TRBD1. The CDR3 runs to 12 residues. J gave up 11 bases and V 5 bases, and 7 bases lay outside the gene matches. Germline-derived CDR1 and CDR2 are MNHEY and SMNVEV (reference sequence). CDR3 nucleotide sequence: TGTGCCAGCAGTCCGGGACAGGCTCGTTACACCTTC. Protein: CASSPGQARYTF.

In its sample, this clone was seen once. The V gene is TRBV19, the J gene TRBJ2-7; D uncertain. CDR3 length equals 12 residues. Germline CDR1 and CDR2: LNHDA and SQIVND (reference sequence). V lost 7 bases and J 0 bases, leaving 7 bases between the germline ends. The CDR3 bases are TGTGCCAGTAAAGGGTACTCCTACGAGCAGTACTTC. This translates into CASKGYSYEQYF.

V usage is TRBV3-1 (or the pseudogene TRBV3-2) and J usage is TRBJ1-1; D is unresolved. Germline CDR1 LGHDT, CDR2 YNNKEL (reference sequence). The CDR3 covers 11 residues. Trimming cost V 3 bases and J 5 bases, with 4 bases left between them. The chain's CDR3 is CASSQGTEAFF. In nucleotides, the CDR3 is TGTGCCAGCAGCCAGGGGACTGAAGCTTTCTTT.

This chain links TRBV28 with TRBJ1-5, with D tentatively TRBD1 (6 bases). Germline V gives CDR1 MDHEN, CDR2 SYDVKM. CDR3 length equals 14 residues. Trimming stripped 4 bases from V and 3 bases from J, with 10 bases between. CDR3 nucleotides: TGTGCCAGCAGTTCAGGGGCAGACAATCAGCCCCAGCATTTT. Encoded protein: CASSSGADNQPQHF.

In this sample, this clone turned up once. Written as DNA, the CDR3 is TGCAGTGCTAGTTGGGGAGCGGGAGACGAGCAGTACTTC. Translated: CSASWGAGDEQYF. The chain joins TRBV20-1 to TRBJ2-7; 8 nucleotides agree with TRBD2. The CDR3 spans 13 residues. The ends lost 3 bases at V and 5 bases at J; junction bases unmatched: 6. Germline V gene lookup returns CDR1 DFQATT and CDR2 SNEGSKA (reference sequence).

V is TRBV20-1 and J is TRBJ2-2; D gene ambiguous. Germline V gene data show CDR1 as DFQATT and CDR2 as SNEGSKA (reference sequence). V lost 3 bases and J 3 bases, leaving 8 bases between the germline ends. The CDR3 has 13 residues. The CDR3 DNA is TGCAGTGCTAGTTCTAGAGACACCGGGGAGCTGTTTTTT. Its protein product is CSASSRDTGELFF.

The J gene is TRBJ1-4, the V gene TRBV29-1; TRBD1 aligns across 8 bases. The CDR3 length is 11 residues. V was pared by 5 bases and J by 7 bases, with 0 bases of the junction left unmatched. In germline, CDR1 is SQVTM, CDR2 ANQGSEA. CDR3 in amino acids: CSVTGGEKLFF. Written as DNA, the CDR3 is TGCAGCGTTACAGGGGGTGAAAAACTGTTTTTT.

J is TRBJ1-1 and V is TRBV7-6; D call uncertain. V was clipped by 8 bases and J by 3 bases, with 13 bases between them. The CDR3 runs to 13 residues. Germline V gene data show CDR1 as SGHVS and CDR2 as FNYEAQ. This CDR3 is CASGQTSYTEAFF. In DNA form, the CDR3 reads TGTGCCAGCGGCCAGACATCATACACTGAAGCTTTCTTT.

V and J are TRBV21-1 and TRBJ2-3; the table calls TRBD2, which could not be checked here. TRBV21-1 is labeled a pseudogene. The CDR3 loop spans 14 amino acids. The CDR3 bases are TGTGCCAGCAGCAAATCTGAGCGGGAGCGGACGCAGTATTTT. Translation: CASSKSERERTQYF.

The chain recombines TRBV19 with TRBJ2-4; TRBD2 aligns across 10 bases. Trimming removed 5 bases from V and 7 bases from J; junction bases left unmatched: 5. CDR3 length: 14 residues. CDR1 is LNHDA and CDR2 is SQIVND in the germline V gene (reference sequence). CDR3 nucleotides: TGTGCCAGTAGTGAGCTAGCGGGAGTTAACATTCAGTACTTC. As protein: CASSELAGVNIQYF.

This sequence joins TRBV11-2 and TRBJ1-2; tentative D call: TRBD1 (6 bases). The V gene's germline CDR1 is SGHAT and CDR2 FQNNGV. Trimming cost V 3 bases and J 5 bases, with 10 bases left between them. The CDR3 spans 13 residues. The CDR3 reads CASSFGQPYGYTF. In DNA form, the CDR3 reads TGTGCCAGCAGCTTCGGACAGCCGTATGGCTACACCTTC. Together with reference TRBV11-2 and TRBJ1-2, the CDR3 gives the full variable domain: EAGVAQSPRYKIIEKRQSVAFWCNPISGHATLYWYQQILGQGPKLLIQFQNNGVVDDSQLPKDRFSAERLKGVDSTLKIQPAKLEDSAVYLCASSFGQPYGYTFGSGTRLTVV.